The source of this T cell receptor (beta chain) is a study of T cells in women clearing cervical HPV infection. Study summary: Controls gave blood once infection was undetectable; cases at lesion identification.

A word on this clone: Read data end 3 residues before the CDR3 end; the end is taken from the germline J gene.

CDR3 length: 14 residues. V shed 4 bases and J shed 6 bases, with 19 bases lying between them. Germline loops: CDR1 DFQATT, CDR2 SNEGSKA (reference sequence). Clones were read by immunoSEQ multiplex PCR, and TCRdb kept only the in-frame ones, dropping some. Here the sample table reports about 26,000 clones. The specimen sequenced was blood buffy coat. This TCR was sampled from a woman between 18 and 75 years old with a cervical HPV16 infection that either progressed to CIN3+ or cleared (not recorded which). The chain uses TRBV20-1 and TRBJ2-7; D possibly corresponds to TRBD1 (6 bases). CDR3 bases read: TGCAGTGCTATTCGACAGGATGGCCTTCGCGAG. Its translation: CSAIRQDGLRE. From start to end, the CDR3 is CSAIRQDGLREQYF.